This T cell receptor (beta chain) was sequenced during a study of T cells in Graves' hyperthyroidism and ophthalmopathy. This clonotype was recorded at least ten times. Germline V gene sequence: CDR1 SQVTM, CDR2 ANQGSEA. The ends were cut back, 7 bases at V and 0 bases at J, with 8 bases in the middle. The CDR3 loop spans 12 amino acids. TCR beta CDR3 regions were amplified from RNA transcripts. The primer set for the first-round RT-PCR of the TCR CDR3 was HTBI. MiXCR, applied by TCRdb to the multiplex PCR reads, yields one record per CDR3 protein. In the table there are over 550,000 distinct CDR3 sequences, approximately 15% of which are singletons. Orbital computed tomography and thyroid ultrasound, together with serum TRAb and thyroxine and clinical symptoms, were used for diagnoses.

V gene TRBV29-1 combines with J gene TRBJ2-3, with D uncertain. The sample consisted of blood. This TCR was recovered from a woman between 18 and 29 years old with Graves' hyperthyroidism. In DNA form, the CDR3 reads TGCAGCGGAAGTGCTAGCACAGATACGCAGTATTTT. Translating gives CSGSASTDTQYF.